This T cell receptor beta chain was captured in a study of blood T cell repertoires in COVID-19. Study details: Collection of acute and convalescent COVID-19 samples took place in the United States, Italy and Spain.

This CDR3 is built from 13 residues. Germline V gene data show CDR1 as SGHTA and CDR2 as FQGTGA. V was pared by 3 bases and J by 6 bases, with 11 bases between. Methods used by the authors: How many nucleated cells were present was estimated from reference gene primer amplification. TCRdb's table, derived via immunoSEQ multiplex PCR, lists solely in-frame clones and lacks some. V and J calls and clone size follow that table, whereas D and trimming were derived from the DNA. The data show about 250,000 clones, with around 86% seen just once and roughly 0.92% held by the top ten. Sequenced material: peripheral blood. The TCR originated in a woman aged 40 to 49 who had recovered from COVID-19. The chain links TRBV7-3 to TRBJ1-1, with D uncertain. CDR3 sequence reads: CASSFAQDSEAFF. The DNA for the CDR3 is TGTGCCAGCAGCTTCGCCCAGGATTCTGAAGCTTTCTTT.